This T cell receptor beta chain originates from a study of blood T cell repertoires in COVID-19 (dated by TCRdb to between 2020 and 2021). In terms of the full investigation: The collaborator samples originated in the United States, Italy and Spain and spanned the acute and convalescent phases of COVID-19. Where HLA class I and class II types were available, the types were taken from metadata supplied by the sample provider, not from assay-based typing. Deeply sampled blood TCRbeta repertoires from subjects exposed to, actively infected with, or recovered from COVID-19 were included in the dataset. The repertoires were released in a freely available public database intended as a resource for research on the immune response to SARS-CoV-2. A de-identified subject ID, COVID-19 status, age in years and sex were almost always included in the sample metadata. The prospective study material was composed of cDNA or gDNA derived from T cells, B-cell-depleted T cells, or PBMCs. Samples came from the ongoing ImmuneRACE study (first 160 participants) plus 1,254 subjects from 6 global collaborators.

As regards this clone: Its antigen is currently not known. The record has no base qualities; no much larger clone is one base away.

The junction carries 10 bases between V and J, which are trimmed by 0 bases and 4 bases respectively. Measured from the cysteine to the phenylalanine, the CDR3 is 14 residues long. Left in the record is the CDR3 DNA by itself, 42 bases read in frame from the first base. Based on the germline V gene, the CDR1 and CDR2 sequences are SGHRS and YFSETQ. TCRbeta CDR3 regions were amplified from genomic DNA using the immunoSEQ Assay, a bias-controlled multiplex PCR. The study's own analysis went as follows. The number of nucleated cells in each sample was estimated by amplification of reference gene primers within the assay. Sequence reads were collapsed and filtered to measure the absolute abundance of every unique TCRbeta CDR3 rearrangement. For each sample, productive Simpson clonality was calculated by taking the square root of Simpson's diversity index across productive rearrangements. The immuneACCESS repertoire file appears here via TCRdb, limited to in-frame rearrangements. These files lack a portion of the clones; in checked studies, under half of the deficit traces to unresolved V genes, and the cause of the others is not known. V and J calls and clone size are those listed in that table; D and trimming were worked out from the DNA. This sample has 270,000 or so clones in its table, and roughly 90% of those were observed once. Clones ranked in the top ten supply about 4.2% of the sample.

Study-wide findings and limitations: The quantity of clinical and demographic metadata differed by source and by participant and was supplied without curation.

Each collaborating institution followed its own protocols to collect whole blood in K2EDTA tubes. Collaborator samples were shipped for TCRbeta analysis as frozen whole blood, isolated PBMCs, or DNA extracted from either sample type. The receptor was derived from a man aged 40-49 years with acute or convalescent COVID-19. Sequences were obtained from peripheral blood. The chain is made from TRBV5-1 and TRBJ1-1; the D gene identity is not certain. The CDR3 amino acid sequence is: CASSLEGRRTEAFF. The sequence in DNA is TGCGCCAGCAGCTTGGAAGGCAGGCGCACTGAAGCTTTCTTT.